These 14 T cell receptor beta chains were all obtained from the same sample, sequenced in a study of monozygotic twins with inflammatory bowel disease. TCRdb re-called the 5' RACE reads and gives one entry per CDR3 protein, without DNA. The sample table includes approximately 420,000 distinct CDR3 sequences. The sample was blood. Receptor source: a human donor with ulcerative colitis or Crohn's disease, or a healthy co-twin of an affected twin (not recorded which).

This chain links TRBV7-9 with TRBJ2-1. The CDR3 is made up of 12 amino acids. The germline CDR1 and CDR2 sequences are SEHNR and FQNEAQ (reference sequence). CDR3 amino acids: CASSSTHNEQFF.

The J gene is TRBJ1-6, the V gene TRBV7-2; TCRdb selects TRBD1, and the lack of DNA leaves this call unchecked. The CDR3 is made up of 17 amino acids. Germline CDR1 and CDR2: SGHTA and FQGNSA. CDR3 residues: CASSLVPQGIAFSPLHF.

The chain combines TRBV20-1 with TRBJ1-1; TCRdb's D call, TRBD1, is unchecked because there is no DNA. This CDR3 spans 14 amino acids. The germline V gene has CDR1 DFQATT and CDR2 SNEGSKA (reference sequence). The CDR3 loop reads CSAKSGQSSTEAFF.

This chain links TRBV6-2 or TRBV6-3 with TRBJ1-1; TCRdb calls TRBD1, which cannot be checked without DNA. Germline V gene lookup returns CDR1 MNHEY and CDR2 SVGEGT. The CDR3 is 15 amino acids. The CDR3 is CASSPLGQGNTEAFF.

This chain's CDR3 is CASSLEYFRTDNEQFF. The chain combines TRBV5-4 with TRBJ2-1; TCRdb picks TRBD1, but there is no DNA to check that call. Germline CDR1 SGHNT, CDR2 YYREEE (reference sequence). This CDR3 has 16 residues. Variable domain in full (rest from reference TRBV5-4 and TRBJ2-1): ETGVTQSPTHLIKTRGQQVTLRCSSQSGHNTVSWYQQALGQGPQFIFQYYREEENGRGNFPPRFSGLQFPNYSSELNVNALELDDSALYLCASSLEYFRTDNEQFFGPGTRLTVL.

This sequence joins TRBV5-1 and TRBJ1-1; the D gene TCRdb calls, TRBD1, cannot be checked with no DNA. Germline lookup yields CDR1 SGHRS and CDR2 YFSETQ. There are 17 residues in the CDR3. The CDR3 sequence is CASSLNPTGAGNTEAFF.

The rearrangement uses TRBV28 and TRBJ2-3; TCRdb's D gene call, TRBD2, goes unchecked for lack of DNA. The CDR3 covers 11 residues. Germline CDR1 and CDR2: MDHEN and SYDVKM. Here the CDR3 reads CASRGRDTQYF.

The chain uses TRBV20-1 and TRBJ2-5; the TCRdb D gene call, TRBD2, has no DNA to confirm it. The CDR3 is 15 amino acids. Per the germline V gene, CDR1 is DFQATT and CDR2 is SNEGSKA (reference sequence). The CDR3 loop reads CSASLAGRPQETQYF.

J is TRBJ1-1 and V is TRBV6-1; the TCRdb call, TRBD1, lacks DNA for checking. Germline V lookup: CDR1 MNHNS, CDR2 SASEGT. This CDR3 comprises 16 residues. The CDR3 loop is CASSTGTGVLRTEAFF.

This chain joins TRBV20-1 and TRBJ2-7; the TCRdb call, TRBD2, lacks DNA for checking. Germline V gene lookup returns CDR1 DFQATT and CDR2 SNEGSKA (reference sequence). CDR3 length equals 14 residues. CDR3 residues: CSAKSFGGSYEQYF.

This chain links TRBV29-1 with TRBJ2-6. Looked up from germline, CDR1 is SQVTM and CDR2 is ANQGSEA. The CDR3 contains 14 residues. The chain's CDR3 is CSVGQSSGANVLTF.

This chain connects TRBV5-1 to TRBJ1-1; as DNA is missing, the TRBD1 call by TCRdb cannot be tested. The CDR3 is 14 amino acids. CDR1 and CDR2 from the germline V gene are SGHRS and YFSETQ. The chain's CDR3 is CASSLRGQGTEAFF. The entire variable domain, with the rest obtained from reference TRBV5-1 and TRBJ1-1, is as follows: KAGVTQTPRYLIKTRGQQVTLSCSPISGHRSVSWYQQTPGQGLQFLFEYFSETQRNKGNFPGRFSGRQFSNSRSEMNVSTLELGDSALYLCASSLRGQGTEAFFGQGTRLTVV.

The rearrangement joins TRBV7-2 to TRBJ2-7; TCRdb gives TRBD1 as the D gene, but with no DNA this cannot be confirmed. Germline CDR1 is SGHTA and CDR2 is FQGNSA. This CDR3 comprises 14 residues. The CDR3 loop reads CASSPGSTVYEQYF. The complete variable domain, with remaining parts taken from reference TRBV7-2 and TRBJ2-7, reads GAGVSQSPSNKVTEKGKDVELRCDPISGHTALYWYRQSLGQGLEFLIYFQGNSAPDKSGLPSDRFSAERTGGSVSTLTIQRTQQEDSAVYLCASSPGSTVYEQYFGPGTRLTVT.

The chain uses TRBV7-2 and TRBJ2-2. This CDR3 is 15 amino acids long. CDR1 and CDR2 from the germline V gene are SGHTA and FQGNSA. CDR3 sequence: CASSLASANTGELFF.